This TCR beta chain comes out of a study of response to subunit inactivated influenza vaccine. This clonotype was picked up many times. In TCRdb, the RT-PCR reads were re-called with MiXCR into one record per CDR3 protein. The sample lists hundreds of thousands of distinct CDR3 sequences, around a sixth seen once, with 11% in the top ten. V was pared by 4 bases and J by 0 bases, with 19 bases between. The CDR3 is made up of 17 amino acids. CDR1 is SGHRS, CDR2 YFSETQ, per germline. The input for sequencing was PBMCs from blood, taken 11 to 12 days after vaccination. The V and J genes are TRBV5-1 and TRBJ2-5; a possible D gene is TRBD1 (6 bases). This TCR was recovered from a man aged 45-60 years who received an inactivated influenza vaccine. CDR3 DNA sequence: TGCGCCAGCAGCACAGAACAGGGCTGGGCAGACCAAGAGACCCAGTACTTC. Its translation: CASSTEQGWADQETQYF.